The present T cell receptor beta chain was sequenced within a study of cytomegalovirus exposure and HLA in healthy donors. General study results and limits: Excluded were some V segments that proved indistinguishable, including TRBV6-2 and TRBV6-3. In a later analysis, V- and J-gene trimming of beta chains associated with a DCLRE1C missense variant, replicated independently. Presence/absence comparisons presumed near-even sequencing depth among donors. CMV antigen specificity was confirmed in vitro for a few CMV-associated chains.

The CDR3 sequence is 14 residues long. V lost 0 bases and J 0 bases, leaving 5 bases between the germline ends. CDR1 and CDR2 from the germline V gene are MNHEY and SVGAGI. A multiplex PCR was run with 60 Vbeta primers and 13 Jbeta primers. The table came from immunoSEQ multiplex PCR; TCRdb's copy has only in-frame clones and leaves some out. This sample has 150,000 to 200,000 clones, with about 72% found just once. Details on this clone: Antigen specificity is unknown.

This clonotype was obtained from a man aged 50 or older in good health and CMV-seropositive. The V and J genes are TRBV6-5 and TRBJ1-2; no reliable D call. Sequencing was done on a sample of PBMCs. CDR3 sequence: CASSYSATNYGYTF. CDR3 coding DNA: TGTGCCAGCAGTTACTCGGCCACTAACTATGGCTACACCTTC.